The TCR beta chain described here comes from a study of shared clonotypes between healthy human individuals (dated by TCRdb to the early 2020s). Study-wide context: A couple of women and a few men aged 18 to 49 years were included in the cohort. Per donor, three plates each were used for CD4 naive and CD4 memory, two for CD8 naive, and one for CD8 memory. To increase sequencing depth and limit assay-specific biases, different laboratories used diverse techniques to prepare libraries and sequence TCR repertoires. Per donor, leukapheresis produced somewhere between about 0.94 and 8.9 billion PBMCs. To estimate repertoire size and how much clonotype sharing occurs between individuals, the study deeply sequenced the blood TCR repertoires of five healthy adults. Summary of the overall study and its limitations: Naive subsets generally had larger estimated clonotype richness than memory subsets. Sharing across several donors was observed for around 5% of naive CD4, 3% to 3.5% of naive CD8, 2.3% of memory CD4, and about 0.39% of memory CD8 clonotypes. Pairwise subsampling led to the expectation that sequencing depth would affect the degree of clonotype sharing among donors. Rarefaction of sorted-subset datasets indicated incomplete sequencing despite the large sequencing depth. Sampling was restricted to blood, and TCR repertoires in tissues likely differ from the TCR repertoires found in blood. Because the study included a small number of donors, the genetic and exposure-history diversity represented was limited. Higher generation probabilities were observed for clonotypes shared by all four sorted-subset donors than for non-shared clonotypes.

TCR CDR3 regions were amplified from genomic DNA by multiplex PCR using the deep immunoSEQ assay. Genomic DNA extracted from each cell subset was distributed evenly over all wells of several immunoSEQ 96-well plates, and each plate served as one replicate. Each replicate PCR for sorted subsets received around 210 ng genomic DNA, equal to tens of thousands of T cell genomes. The purified libraries were quantified using a Qubit 3.0 fluorometer, sized with a Bioanalyzer 2100, and then quantified again using the KAPA Library Quantification kit. Every immunoSEQ 96-well plate was sequenced on a separate single-read 150-cycle Illumina NextSeq 550 flow cell. Regarding the original processing steps: Because the immunoSEQ output included only junctional sequences and no quality scores, the filtering could not be the same as the filtering used for full-length reads. Sequences were annotated with PyIR, a Python wrapper for IgBLAST v1.9, and V/J genes and CDR3 were assigned using IMGT germline references. Reads were filtered out if the reads had weak V/J assignments (E-value above 1e-6), no CDR3, stop codons, out-of-frame junctions, or ambiguous translated residues. A V3J clonotype was defined by an identical inferred V gene, J gene, and CDR3 amino acid sequence. Percentage overlap between repertoires was calculated by dividing the number of shared unique clonotypes by the size of the smaller repertoire. Repertoire richness was assessed with RTK rarefaction, the Chao1 estimator, and Recon v2.1 estimates of unobserved clonotypes. Generation probabilities for all TCRbeta clonotypes obtained by the gDNA method from a handful of donors were computed using OLGA. Imported from immuneACCESS, the table was reduced by TCRdb to in-frame sequences with V and J called. These copies leave out some clones; in studies compared against another copy, an unresolved V gene accounts for under half, and the cause of the remainder is not known. From that table come the V and J calls and clone size; the DNA was used to work out D and trimming. The sample profile shows about 1.1 million clones; around 78% of them were found once. The top ten hold 0.4% to 0.55% of the sample.

The CDR3 goes from the cysteine to the phenylalanine over 12 residues. Only the CDR3 DNA is retained, 36 bases long and in frame from the first base. CDR1 and CDR2 (LNHDA, SQIVND) derive from the germline V gene (reference sequence). Trimming takes 6 bases from V and 3 bases from J, and the germline ends sit 6 bases apart. The donors were healthy, HIV-negative adults with no recently reported acute infections or vaccinations. Every donor was a Caucasian adult residing in Nashville, Tennessee, USA. Magnetic negative selection was used to enrich CD4+ T cells, after which naive cells were positively selected on CD45RA and the negative fraction became the memory subset. Blood was obtained by leukapheresis, after which PBMCs were separated by Ficoll-Histopaque density gradient centrifugation and cryopreserved in liquid nitrogen vapor phase. Purity and quantity of every magnetically sorted T cell population were checked by analytical flow cytometry. Each sorted fraction had its genomic DNA isolated and then quantified by UV absorbance on a Nanodrop 2000c.

Points on this clone: The target of this receptor is not known. Per-base qualities were not stored, and no clone one base away is much larger.

The rearranged chain carries TRBV19 and TRBJ2-1, with the identity of the D gene unclear. Sequencing was carried out using memory CD4+ T cells from PBMCs. This sample's cell subset or site label indicates: CD45RA-negative fraction. The TCR sequence derives from a man younger than 35 in good health. Some clones in this sample may be carry-over from other donors' samples. The DNA is TGTGCCAGTAGCGGCGACTACAATGAGCAGTTCTTC. It translates to CASSGDYNEQFF. This CDR3, with the reference TRBV19 and TRBJ2-1 proteins standing in past its ends, gives the full variable domain DGGITQSPKYLFRKEGQNVTLSCEQNLNHDAMYWYRQDPGQGLRLIYYSQIVNDFQKGDIAEGYSVSREKKESFPLTVTSAQKNPTAFYLCASSGDYNEQFFGPGTRLTVL.